The clone carrying this TCR beta chain was observed a single time. Libraries were prepared by immunoSEQ multiplex PCR; TCRdb keeps only in-frame clonotypes and omits some of them. The sample gives roughly 86,000 clones, 85% of which show up once; 3.4% is in the top ten. The sample is drawn from a study of blood T cell repertoires in COVID-19. The germline CDR1 and CDR2 sequences are LNHDA and SQIVND (reference sequence). Trimming took 2 bases from V and 1 from J, leaving 11 bases between them. CDR3 length: 15 amino acids. The origin of this receptor is a man aged 50 to 59 with acute or convalescent COVID-19. The sequencing input was peripheral blood. This rearrangement joins TRBV19 to TRBJ1-2, with D hard to call. In DNA form, the CDR3 reads TGTGCCAGTAGTATATCCCAGACACTTAACTATGGCTACACCTTC. Its translation is CASSISQTLNYGYTF.